This T cell receptor (beta chain) was found in a study of blood T cell repertoires in COVID-19. Study summary: The study drew acute and convalescent COVID-19 samples from the United States, Italy and Spain. The cDNA or gDNA used as material had been derived from T cells, B-cell-depleted T cells, or PBMCs.

In the original analysis: Counts of nucleated cells, estimated from reference gene primer amplification, were obtained. Assay: immunoSEQ multiplex PCR; the TCRdb copy retains only in-frame clones and omits some. That table gives V, J and clone size, and the DNA gave D and trimming. In the table there are some 180,000 clones, more than 70% of which are singletons. The count of this clone is one. Germline lookup yields CDR1 KGHSH and CDR2 LQKENI. The ends were cut back, 1 base at V and 5 bases at J, with 20 bases in the middle. The CDR3 spans 17 residues. The chain has TRBV18 and TRBJ2-5; a weak D match, TRBD2 (6 bases). The sequenced sample was peripheral blood. The receptor's source is a woman aged 80 or older with active or convalescent COVID-19. The CDR3 region has the DNA TGTGCCAGCTCACCACAGGTCGGGGAGGCCATTCGGGAGACCCAGTACTTC. This sequence encodes CASSPQVGEAIRETQYF.